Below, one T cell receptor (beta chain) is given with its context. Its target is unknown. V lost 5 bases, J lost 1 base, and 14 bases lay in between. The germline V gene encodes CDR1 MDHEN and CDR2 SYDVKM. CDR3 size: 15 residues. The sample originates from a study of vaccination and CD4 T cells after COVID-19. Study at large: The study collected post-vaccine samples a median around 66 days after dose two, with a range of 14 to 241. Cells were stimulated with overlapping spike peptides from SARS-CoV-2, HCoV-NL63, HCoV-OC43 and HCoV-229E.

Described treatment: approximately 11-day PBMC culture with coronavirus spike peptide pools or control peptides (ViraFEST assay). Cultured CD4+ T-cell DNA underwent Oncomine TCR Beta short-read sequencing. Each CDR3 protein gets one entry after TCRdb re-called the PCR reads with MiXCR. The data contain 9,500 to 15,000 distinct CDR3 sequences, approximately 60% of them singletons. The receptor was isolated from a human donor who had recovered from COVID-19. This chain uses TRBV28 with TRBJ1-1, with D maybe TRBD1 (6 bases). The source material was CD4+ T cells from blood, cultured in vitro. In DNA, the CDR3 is TGTGCCAGCAGTCGAAAAATGACAGGGAACACTGAAGCTTTCTTT. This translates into CASSRKMTGNTEAFF.